This TCR beta chain was obtained from a study of blood T cells in healthy people across ages. Points from the study as a whole: Leaving the PBMCs unsorted stopped any conclusive comparison of naive versus antigen-experienced cells. TCR beta diversity per million T cells fell roughly linearly with age.

The authors ran a second PCR of about 6 to 11 cycles using a sample-barcoded 5' primer and a J-beta primer mix. Through a template-switch adaptor with 12 random nucleotides, each cDNA molecule received a tag. TCRdb recomputed calls from the 5' RACE reads with MiXCR, one row per CDR3 protein. The sample includes 1.2 million to 1.5 million distinct CDR3 sequences, approximately 59% of them seen just once. There are 16 residues in the CDR3. V lost 6 bases and J lost 6; bases outside the gene matches: 14. Donors ranged from about 6 to 90 years old and were healthy Caucasians in Russia. As concerns this clonotype: What it binds is unknown.

Sample: blood. This TCR was recovered from a man in his late teens or twenties in good health. V is TRBV12-3 or TRBV12-4 and J is TRBJ2-4; 7 nucleotides match TRBD1. The CDR3 bases are TGTGCCAGCAGCCTTAACCCCGACAGGGTGAGAAACATTCAGTACTTC. This translates into CASSLNPDRVRNIQYF.